This T cell receptor (beta chain) originates from a study of T-cell reconstitution after alpha-beta-depleted transplantation in children. This clonotype was counted between two and nine times. The V gene lost 3 bases and the J gene lost 2 bases, with 15 bases spanning the gap. Germline assignment: CDR1 SGHVS and CDR2 FQNEAQ. This CDR3 has 16 amino acids. Unique molecular identifiers were used to barcode this TCRbeta library. TCRdb reanalysed the PCR reads using MiXCR and keeps one entry per CDR3 protein. The sample contains around 190,000 distinct CDR3 sequences, roughly 7% of which appear only once. The sample consisted of PBMCs, taken before TCRalphabeta/CD19-depleted stem cell transplant. The rearrangement uses TRBV7-8 and TRBJ2-3; D may be TRBD2 (6 bases). The receptor's source is a boy aged 2 to 10 with acute lymphoblastic leukemia, due to receive a stem cell transplant. CDR3 residues: CASSFGSEALTDTQYF. Here the CDR3 DNA reads TGTGCCAGCAGCTTCGGGAGCGAAGCACTCACAGATACGCAGTATTTT.